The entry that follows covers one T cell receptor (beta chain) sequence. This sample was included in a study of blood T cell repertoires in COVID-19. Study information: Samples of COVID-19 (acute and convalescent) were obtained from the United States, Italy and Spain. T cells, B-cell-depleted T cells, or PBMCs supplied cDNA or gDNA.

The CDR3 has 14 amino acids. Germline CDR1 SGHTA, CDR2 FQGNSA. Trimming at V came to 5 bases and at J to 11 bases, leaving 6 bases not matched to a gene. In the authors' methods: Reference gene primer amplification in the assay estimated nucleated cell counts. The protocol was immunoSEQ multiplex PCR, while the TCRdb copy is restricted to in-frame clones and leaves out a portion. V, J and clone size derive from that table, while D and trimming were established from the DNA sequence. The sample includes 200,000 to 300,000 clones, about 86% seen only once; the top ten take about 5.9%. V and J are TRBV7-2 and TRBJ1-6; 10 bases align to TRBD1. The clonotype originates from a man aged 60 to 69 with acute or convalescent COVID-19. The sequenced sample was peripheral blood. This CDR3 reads CASSRGQGTAPLHF. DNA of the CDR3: TGTGCCAGCAGCCGGGGACAGGGGACAGCACCCCTCCACTTT.